This section outlines one TCR beta chain sequence together with its context. Its antigen is still unknown. The data are from a study of T cell responses to AZD1222 COVID-19 vaccine. Study-level background: Second-dose schedules of about 4 or about 12 weeks were combined. Notes on the study in general: Among those given AZD1222, only five or six were seropositive at baseline. Unmutated variant regions are reportedly the target of nearly half of TCRs that are spike-specific. Sampled repertoires all dated from after the peak T cell response.

Libraries were prepared by immunoSEQ multiplex PCR; TCRdb keeps only in-frame clonotypes and omits some of them. The sample records 150,000 to 180,000 clones, 90% being singletons. The sample was peripheral blood, taken on day 0 of AZD1222 vaccination. The TCR originated in an adult in good health.

CDR3 in DNA: TGCGCCAGCACGATTACAAACGGGGAGCTGTTTTTT. Translated, it gives CASTITNGELFF. This sequence joins TRBV5-1 and TRBJ2-2, with no clear D. V lost 6 bases and J lost 7, with 10 bases in between. The germline gives CDR1 SGHRS, CDR2 YFSETQ. This CDR3 spans 12 amino acids. Supplemented by reference TRBV5-1 and TRBJ2-2, the full variable domain reads KAGVTQTPRYLIKTRGQQVTLSCSPISGHRSVSWYQQTPGQGLQFLFEYFSETQRNKGNFPGRFSGRQFSNSRSEMNVSTLELGDSALYLCASTITNGELFFGEGSRLTVL.